The subject of this entry is one T cell receptor beta chain. Relative to the germline gene, one junction end is altered; a read error may explain this. The data are from a study of T-cell memory formation after mild COVID-19. CDR1 and CDR2 from the germline V gene are SGHTA and FQGNSA. The CDR3 runs 13 residues. TCRdb reanalysed the 5' RACE reads using MiXCR and keeps one entry per CDR3 protein. The sample has 400,000 to 450,000 distinct CDR3 sequences, approximately 18% seen once. Sequencing input: PBMCs or a T cell subset sorted from them (not recorded which). The chain carries TRBV7-2 and TRBJ1-6; 7 positions agree with TRBD1. The sequence came from a man aged 18-30 years who had mild COVID-19 (a few samples of this study predate the infection). Cell type and time point are not known. This CDR3 is CASSLARGSPLNF. DNA of the CDR3: TGTGCCAGCAGCTTAGCCAGGGGGTCACCCCTCAACTTT. Filled out from reference TRBV7-2 and TRBJ1-6, the complete variable domain reads GAGVSQSPSNKVTEKGKDVELRCDPISGHTALYWYRQSLGQGLEFLIYFQGNSAPDKSGLPSDRFSAERTGGSVSTLTIQRTQQEDSAVYLCASSLARGSPLNFGNGTRLTVT.